Presented here are 20 T cell receptor beta chains from one specimen sequenced in a study of graft-versus-host responses after intestinal transplantation. Repertoires were generated with immunoSEQ multiplex PCR, while TCRdb's copy carries only in-frame clones and drops some. The table lists about 130,000 clones, 80% to 95% of them singletons. No antigen has been identified for these receptors. Sample: unstimulated CD4+ T cells sorted from spleen or lymph node cells, taken before intestinal transplant. The receptors were gathered from a human donor who received an intestinal transplant.

The chain combines TRBV5-1 with TRBJ2-7; 7 bases agree with TRBD2. Trimming cost V 6 bases and J 2 bases; bases outside gene matches: 11. Germline assignment: CDR1 SGHRS and CDR2 YFSETQ. The CDR3 sequence is 15 residues long. CDR3 in amino acids: CASNPRGREAYEQYF. The CDR3 nucleotides read TGCGCCAGCAACCCAAGGGGACGGGAGGCCTACGAGCAGTACTTC. Looking up the rest from reference TRBV5-1 and TRBJ2-7 gives the full variable domain: KAGVTQTPRYLIKTRGQQVTLSCSPISGHRSVSWYQQTPGQGLQFLFEYFSETQRNKGNFPGRFSGRQFSNSRSEMNVSTLELGDSALYLCASNPRGREAYEQYFGPGTRLTVT.

The V gene is TRBV19, the J gene TRBJ1-5; D ambiguous. Germline V gives CDR1 LNHDA, CDR2 SQIVND (reference sequence). V was trimmed by 6 bases and J by 6 bases, leaving 9 bases between them. This CDR3 region has 12 residues. The CDR3 DNA sequence: TGTGCCAGTAGGGCCTGGGGTCAGCCCCAGCATTTT. It yields the protein CASRAWGQPQHF.

The chain joins TRBV6-5 to TRBJ2-3; D is uncertain. The CDR3 spans 14 residues. V lost 2 bases to trimming and J lost 0 bases, with 6 bases between them. CDR1 is MNHEY and CDR2 is SVGAGI in the germline V gene. The CDR3 is CASSYGHSTDTQYF. CDR3 bases: TGTGCCAGCAGTTACGGCCATAGCACAGATACGCAGTATTTT.

The CDR3 reads CASRPLGTDTQYF. The CDR3 DNA sequence: TGTGCCAGTAGGCCACTAGGCACAGATACGCAGTATTTT. This sequence joins TRBV19 and TRBJ2-3; the D gene is possibly TRBD2 (5 bases). This CDR3 has 13 residues. With 6 bases removed from V and 1 base from J, the gap between germline ends came to 8 bases. Germline V gives CDR1 LNHDA, CDR2 SQIVND (reference sequence).

V is TRBV6-1 and J is TRBJ2-5; no clear D. V was clipped by 11 bases and J by 5 bases, with 15 bases between them. There are 12 residues in the CDR3. Germline CDR1 MNHNS, CDR2 SASEGT. Written as DNA, the CDR3 is TGTGCCGCCGGCCTTGTGGGGGAGACCCAGTACTTC. It encodes CAAGLVGETQYF.

This clone was counted a few times. This chain connects TRBV9 to TRBJ2-1, with 7 bases matching TRBD2. This CDR3 contains 16 residues. Unmatched junction bases numbered 12, after V lost 1 base and J lost 8 bases. Germline V gene data show CDR1 as SGDLS and CDR2 as YYNGEE. CDR3 in amino acids: CASSVLGGGPADEQFF. DNA of the CDR3: TGTGCCAGCAGCGTACTTGGGGGAGGGCCCGCGGATGAGCAGTTCTTC.

The chain couples TRBV11-2 to TRBJ2-2; TRBD2 matches at 10 bases. V shed 11 bases, J shed 5 bases, and the junction held 11 bases outside the gene matches. Germline V gene sequence: CDR1 SGHAT, CDR2 FQNNGV. The CDR3 totals 15 residues. The CDR3 region is CAGEEVAGGTGELFF. In nucleotides, the CDR3 is TGTGCCGGGGAGGAGGTAGCGGGAGGAACCGGGGAGCTGTTTTTT. Combining the CDR3 with reference TRBV11-2 and TRBJ2-2 gives the whole variable domain EAGVAQSPRYKIIEKRQSVAFWCNPISGHATLYWYQQILGQGPKLLIQFQNNGVVDDSQLPKDRFSAERLKGVDSTLKIQPAKLEDSAVYLCAGEEVAGGTGELFFGEGSRLTVL.

J is TRBJ1-2 and V is TRBV9; 7 nucleotides agree with TRBD1. CDR3 size: 15 residues. V lost 0 bases to trimming and J lost 4 bases; unmatched junction nucleotides: 6. Germline V gives CDR1 SGDLS, CDR2 YYNGEE. The CDR3 reads CASSVVGTDLYGYTF. Written as DNA, the CDR3 is TGTGCCAGCAGCGTAGTTGGGACAGATCTCTATGGCTACACCTTC.

The chain has TRBV28 and TRBJ1-5; 7 bases align to TRBD1. The germline gives CDR1 MDHEN, CDR2 SYDVKM. The CDR3 contains 12 residues. The V and J ends lost 10 bases and 2 bases, in that order; junction bases with no gene match: 2. The CDR3 DNA reads TGTGCCACCGGGACAGGCAATCAGCCCCAGCATTTT. Translated, it gives CATGTGNQPQHF.

In regard to this clone: The sample has other DNA sequences that encode this CDR3 too. This chain uses TRBV5-1 with TRBJ2-5, with no clear D. Germline lookup yields CDR1 SGHRS and CDR2 YFSETQ. The CDR3 has 13 residues. Trimming took off 1 base at V and 1 base at J, with 5 bases between the two ends. The CDR3 nucleotides are TGCGCCAGCAGCTTGACAAGCCAAGAGACCCAGTACTTC. Translated, it gives CASSLTSQETQYF.

J is TRBJ2-6 and V is TRBV5-3; D is uncertain. TRBV5-3 is treated as an ORF (open reading frame) with a function not yet certain. CDR3 length: 15 amino acids. V gave up 2 bases and J gave up 1 base, with 7 bases separating them. The CDR3 loop reads CARSFRGSGANVLTF. For the CDR3, the DNA is TGTGCCAGAAGCTTTAGAGGTTCTGGGGCCAACGTCCTGACTTTC.

The chain has TRBV6-1 and TRBJ2-1, with D tentatively TRBD1 or TRBD2 (5 bases each). From germline, CDR1 is MNHNS and CDR2 SASEGT. This CDR3 contains 13 residues. V was clipped by 8 bases and J by 10 bases, with 18 bases between them. The CDR3 nucleotides read TGTGCCAGCGGCCCTAGCTTAAGGGGCGAGCAGTTCTTC. This codes for CASGPSLRGEQFF.

The V and J genes are TRBV4-3 and TRBJ2-1, with unresolved D. The CDR3 is made up of 15 amino acids. In germline, CDR1 is LGHNA, CDR2 YSLEER. V was pared by 4 bases and J by 3 bases, with 13 bases between. CDR3 in DNA: TGCGCCAGCAGCCCACAAGATAAGGGCTACAATGAGCAGTTCTTC. It yields the protein CASSPQDKGYNEQFF.

The V call is TRBV27, the J call TRBJ2-3; D gene ambiguous. CDR3 size: 15 residues. With 6 bases removed from V and 4 bases from J, the gap between germline ends came to 17 bases. From germline, CDR1 is MNHEY and CDR2 SMNVEV (reference sequence). The CDR3 loop is CASSLNSKWADTQYF. CDR3 coding DNA: TGTGCCAGCAGCCTAAATTCAAAGTGGGCAGATACGCAGTATTTT.

The J gene is TRBJ2-7, the V gene TRBV2, with D tentatively TRBD1 (6 bases). Trimming removed 2 bases from V and 4 bases from J, with 6 bases in between. Germline V gives CDR1 SNHLY, CDR2 FYNNEI. This CDR3 spans 12 amino acids. CDR3 protein: CASSEQGYEQYF. The CDR3 DNA is TGTGCCAGCAGTGAACAGGGGTACGAGCAGTACTTC. The full variable domain, in which reference TRBV2 and TRBJ2-7 provide the parts outside the CDR3, is EPEVTQTPSHQVTQMGQEVILRCVPISNHLYFYWYRQILGQKVEFLVSFYNNEISEKSEIFDDQFSVERPDGSNFTLKIRSTKLEDSAMYFCASSEQGYEQYFGPGTRLTVT.

The chain couples TRBV5-4 to TRBJ2-2; 10 bases fit TRBD1. J was trimmed by 5 bases and V by 5 bases; bases with no gene match: 12. CDR1 SGHNT and CDR2 YYREEE come from the germline V gene (reference sequence). The CDR3 spans 17 residues. CDR3 coding DNA: TGTGCCAGCAGTTTGCCACCGGGACAGGGGTTAACCGGGGAGCTGTTTTTT. Translation: CASSLPPGQGLTGELFF.

CDR3 coding DNA: TGTGCCAGCAGCCCGGGGACTAGCGTTAGCTACAATGAGCAGTTCTTC. It translates to CASSPGTSVSYNEQFF. The chain couples TRBV5-4 to TRBJ2-1; 10 bases line up with TRBD2. The CDR3 spans 16 residues. Trimming took 4 bases from V and 3 from J; bases not matched to a gene: 7. Germline values: CDR1 SGHNT, CDR2 YYREEE (reference sequence). Full variable domain (remainder filled in from reference TRBV5-4 and TRBJ2-1): ETGVTQSPTHLIKTRGQQVTLRCSSQSGHNTVSWYQQALGQGPQFIFQYYREEENGRGNFPPRFSGLQFPNYSSELNVNALELDDSALYLCASSPGTSVSYNEQFFGPGTRLTVL.

The V gene is TRBV19, the J gene TRBJ2-5; TRBD2 aligns across 12 bases. The V gene's germline CDR1 is LNHDA and CDR2 SQIVND (reference sequence). The V and J ends lost 5 bases and 3 bases, in that order; junction bases with no gene match: 7. This CDR3 has 16 residues. The DNA for the CDR3 is TGTGCCAGTAGTTCCCCGGGACTAGCGGGCAAAGAGACCCAGTACTTC. Its translation: CASSSPGLAGKETQYF.

The chain recombines TRBV5-4 with TRBJ2-7; 13 nucleotides agree with TRBD2. The germline V gene has CDR1 SGHNT and CDR2 YYREEE (reference sequence). The V segment lost 4 bases and the J segment 3 bases; nucleotides outside the gene matches: 4. There are 15 residues in the CDR3. The CDR3 nucleotides are TGTGCCAGCAGCGCGACTAGCGGGAGGAGCTACGAGCAGTACTTC. Its protein product is CASSATSGRSYEQYF.

This clone appeared once. The chain carries TRBV9 and TRBJ1-5; D call uncertain. CDR1 is SGDLS and CDR2 is YYNGEE in the germline V gene. There are 13 residues in the CDR3. V lost 0 bases, J lost 5 bases, and 6 bases lay in between. Written as DNA, the CDR3 is TGTGCCAGCAGCGTAGGCTCTTATCAGCCCCAGCATTTT. It encodes CASSVGSYQPQHF.